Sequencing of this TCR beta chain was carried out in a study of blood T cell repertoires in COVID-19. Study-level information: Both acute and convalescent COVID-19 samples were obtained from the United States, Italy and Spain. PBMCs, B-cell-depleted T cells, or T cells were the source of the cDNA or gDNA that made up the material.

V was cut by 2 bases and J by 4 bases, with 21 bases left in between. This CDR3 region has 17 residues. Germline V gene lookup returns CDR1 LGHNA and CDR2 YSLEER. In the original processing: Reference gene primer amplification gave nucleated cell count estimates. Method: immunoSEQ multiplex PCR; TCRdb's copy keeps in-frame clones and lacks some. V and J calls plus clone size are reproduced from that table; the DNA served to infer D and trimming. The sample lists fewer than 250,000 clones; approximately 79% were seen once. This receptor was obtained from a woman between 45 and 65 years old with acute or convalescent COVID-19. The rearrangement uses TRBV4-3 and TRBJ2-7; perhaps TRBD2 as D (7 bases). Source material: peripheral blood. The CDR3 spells CASSQHLAVGGLYEQYF. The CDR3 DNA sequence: TGCGCCAGCAGCCAACACCTAGCGGTTGGGGGCCTTTACGAGCAGTACTTC.